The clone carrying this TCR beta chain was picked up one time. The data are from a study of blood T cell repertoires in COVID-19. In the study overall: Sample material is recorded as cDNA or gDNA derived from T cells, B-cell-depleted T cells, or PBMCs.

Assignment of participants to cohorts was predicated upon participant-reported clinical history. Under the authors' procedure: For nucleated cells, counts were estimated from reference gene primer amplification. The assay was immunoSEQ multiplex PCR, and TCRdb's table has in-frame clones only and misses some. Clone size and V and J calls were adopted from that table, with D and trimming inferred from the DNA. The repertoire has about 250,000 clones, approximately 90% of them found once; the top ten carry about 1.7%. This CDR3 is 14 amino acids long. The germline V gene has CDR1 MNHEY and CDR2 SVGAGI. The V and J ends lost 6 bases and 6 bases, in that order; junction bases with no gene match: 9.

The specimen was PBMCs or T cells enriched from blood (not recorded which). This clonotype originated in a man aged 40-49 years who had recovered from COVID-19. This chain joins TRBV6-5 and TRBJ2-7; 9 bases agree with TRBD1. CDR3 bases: TGTGCCAGCAGGGCCGGGACAGGGCGTCGCGAGCAGTACTTC. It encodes CASRAGTGRREQYF.